This TCR beta chain emerged from a study of cytomegalovirus exposure and HLA in healthy donors (TCRdb year 2017). Some background on the complete study: In an earlier analysis of about 560 of the donors, roughly 300 Gb of sequence data and approximately 100 million unique TCR beta sequences from about 190 million T cells were reported. Donor age, sex, ethnicity and CMV serostatus were compiled together with the repertoire data. Both class I and class II loci were covered by HLA typing, at four-digit resolution. The number of donors typed differed by locus, with about 629-640 for A, B, C, DRB1 and DQB1, around 520 for DQA1, 606 for DPA1, and 450 to 480 for DPB1. A few DR-DQ haplotypes were treated as single units for association and clustering because of strong linkage in the cohort. In the later analysis, no new phenotypic data were used to find candidate immune exposures; instead, reliance was placed on TCR beta sequences and their occurrence across donors. An earlier analysis of some 600 of the donors applied high-throughput TCR beta sequencing to assess whether each TCR beta V gene segment acted as functional or pseudogenic. In a later analysis, previously published TCR beta repertoires from roughly 710 donors were re-analyzed and high-resolution HLA genotyping was added so that TCR occurrence patterns could be studied. Among 398 genotyped donors of the cohort, an average of about 240,000 unique TCR beta nucleotide sequences were sequenced per donor, roughly 18% of them non-productive. The study combined high-throughput TCR immunosequencing, statistical association of individual TCRs with disease status, and machine learning to predict cytomegalovirus infection status. Among the roughly 400 genotyped donors, about 85% belonged to the genetic ancestry cluster associated with self-reported Caucasian donors. All discovery cohort repertoires had been generated on a single sequencing platform. Using immunosequencing, the study profiled T cell repertoires from 500 to 800 subjects and related those repertoires to cytomegalovirus serostatus. An early release covering roughly 640 HLA-typed donors comprised 300 to 350 gigabases of sequencing data and about 90 million unique TCR sequences. In addition to the first cohort of several hundred subjects, a separate validation cohort of 120 different subjects was used. The study was designed to test whether signatures of past pathogen exposure could be identified by cataloging public T cell receptors. A later genetic analysis took genome-wide SNP genotypes for 398 of the 666 donors and used that subset as a discovery cohort. What the research found in general, with its limitations: A later analysis associated around 16,000 TCR beta sequences with specific HLA alleles at a false discovery rate of 0.05. Because HLA typing was unavailable for some donors at each locus, only the typed subset was used in association tests. In an earlier analysis of approximately 590 of the donors, most TCR beta V segments appeared in productive rearrangements about 90% or about 30% of the time, broadly matching IMGT annotations. A further reported finding was that TCR beta sequences accurately predicted the HLA-A and HLA-B alleles for most subjects in the first cohort. Correlated functional status among segregating V segments might reflect linkage disequilibrium, but an unknown experimental factor could not be ruled out. According to a later genetic analysis, donors in an Asian-associated ancestry cluster had fewer N-insertions in productive TCRs than the approximately 650-donor mean. In a later analysis, the rate of TCR association differed among HLA loci, with DRB1 alleles having the most associated TCRs and HLA-C alleles having the fewest. The cohort was sequenced for TCR beta chains only, and without alpha or paired-chain data the features that could be detected were limited. Immune exposure information for the cohort was limited to CMV serostatus. A later analysis found that HLA-associated TCR beta chains were more clonally expanded and had lower generation probabilities than equally common non-associated chains. The study listed 150 to 200 TCR beta chains as associated with cytomegalovirus. The authors suggested that the approach could potentially be extended to other disease states and immunological phenotypes. In vitro tests confirmed that a few of the cytomegalovirus-associated TCR beta chains recognize cytomegalovirus antigens. The classifier was reported to diagnose cytomegalovirus status with high specificity and sensitivity in both the original and validation cohorts. In a later genetic analysis, a missense DCLRE1C variant was associated with V-gene and J-gene trimming of TCR beta chains, and the association was replicated in an independent cohort. Because counts were too low, about 18 rarely observed V segments, including chromosome 9 orphons, were excluded from the earlier analysis of 587 of the donors. Sequencing depth was assumed to be roughly uniform across donors in the presence/absence analyses, though that assumption may not hold. A cluster of highly shared sequence variants was judged likely to be a technical artifact of the sequencing pipeline. Some IMGT-functional V segments, including TRBV6-2 and TRBV6-3, could not be distinguished by the 87-base-pair reads and were therefore excluded. In a later analysis, most CMV-associated TCR beta chains were found to appear HLA-restricted, with HLA associations seemingly driven largely by CMV exposure. Strong co-occurrence of HLA alleles, especially DR and DQ, made assigning TCR associations to individual alleles difficult. A later analysis reported that several top co-occurrence clusters appeared linked to parvovirus B19, influenza, CMV and Epstein-Barr virus. Most TCR sequences were seen in very few donors, while some public TCRs were found in many individuals.

Remarks on this clone: Its target antigen remains unknown. No much larger clonotype is one base removed from it; base qualities were not supplied.

The CDR3 holds 15 amino acids from the cysteine to the phenylalanine. Solely the CDR3 DNA is kept, with 45 bases framed from the first base. CDR1 is given as SGHTA and CDR2 as FQGNSA, both from the germline V gene. V is cut by 1 base and J by 2 bases, and the space between the germline ends is 11 bases. In total, roughly 670 healthy bone marrow donors made up the cohort. At the time of sampling, all cohort members were nominally healthy, though unrecorded immune exposures were likely present. The donor tested CMV seronegative and was one of the 352 seronegative cohort members. A peripheral blood sample was collected from each donor, and TCR beta sequencing was performed on peripheral blood mononuclear cells. The Qiagen DNeasy Blood Extraction Kit was used to extract genomic DNA from the blood cell samples. The library was obtained by the immunoSEQ multiplex PCR assay. For the multiplex PCR, a mixture combining 60 forward primers for TCR Vbeta segments and 13 reverse primers for TCR Jbeta segments was used. The CDR3 region of rearranged TCR beta genes was amplified from genomic DNA by a multiplex PCR assay. Amplified TCR beta libraries were sequenced as 87-base-pair reads on the Illumina HiSeq System. The authors' analysis ran thus. A later analysis counted about 82 million unique TCR beta chains across the 690 or so repertoires, and some 11 million of these chains were shared by at least two donors. Raw reads were error-corrected and collapsed into unique sequences by a nearest-neighbor algorithm in which closely related sequences were merged to remove PCR and sequencing errors. To assign V, D and J gene segments, CDR3 sequences were aligned to IMGT reference sequences. For a sequence to be retained, a match of at least six nucleotides was required to both a V gene segment and a J gene segment. A rearrangement counted as productive if the CDR3 had no stop codons and remained in frame with V and J, and every other rearrangement counted as non-productive. Following IMGT convention, CDR3 was defined as the stretch from the second conserved V-encoded cysteine up to the conserved J-encoded phenylalanine. The earlier analysis of some 600 of the donors excluded sequences that lacked an unambiguous match to a single V gene segment. An earlier analysis of almost 600 of the donors classified V segments as functional when productive rearrangements were above 56.7% and as segregating when the standard deviation between donors was above 5%. A statistical classification framework was built for diagnosing cytomegalovirus status from the catalog of TCR beta chain sequences. A later analysis assigned V and J genes by comparing TCR nucleotide sequences with IMGT/GENE-DB human TR gene sequences. Using the TCRdist pipeline, a later analysis assigned CDR3 sequences along with most-parsimonious VDJ recombination scenarios. In a later analysis, each TCR beta chain was defined by its CDR3 amino acid sequence together with its V-gene family, and reads without a unique V-gene family were excluded. A later analysis removed 592 highly shared, low-generation-probability nucleotide sequences to deal with suspected cross-contamination and a sequencing artifact. In a later analysis, a clonal expansion index for each public chain was calculated from normalized within-repertoire ranks of inferred template counts. In a later analysis, generation probabilities were computed with a VDJ recombination model fitted to out-of-frame rearrangements, and the resulting probabilities were checked against IGoR. A later analysis scored TCR-TCR, TCR-HLA and TCR-CMV co-occurrence with hypergeometric tests, applying a repertoire-size bias correction to TCR pairs. False discovery rates were estimated in a later analysis by permuting HLA or CMV assignments 20 times. A later analysis grouped co-occurring TCRs with DBSCAN, adding TCRdist sequence similarity when clustering within HLA-allele-positive subsets. For co-occurrence clustering, repertoires with fewer than 30,000 or more than 120,000 public chains were excluded, along with a handful of repertoires with anomalous nucleotide sharing. The clones in this table, taken by TCRdb from immuneACCESS, are in-frame only. Not every clone is retained; where verified, under half of the shortfall comes from an unresolved V gene, and the cause of the rest is unknown. That table gives V, J and clone size, and the DNA gave D and trimming. In all, the sample holds 160,000 or so clones, and 82% of those were seen once. 0.5% of the sample is taken by the ten largest.

Sequencing used PBMCs. The V and J genes are TRBV7-2 and TRBJ2-5; the D gene assignment is ambiguous. The TCR comes from a woman between 45 and 65 years old in good health and CMV-seronegative. The CDR3 amino acid sequence is: CASSLVRGLQETQYF. DNA sequence: TGTGCCAGCAGCTTAGTCCGTGGCCTGCAAGAGACCCAGTACTTC.